This T cell receptor beta chain was identified in a study of blood T cell repertoires in COVID-19. Sequencing was performed with immunoSEQ multiplex PCR; in TCRdb, only in-frame clones are kept and a portion is missing. The data show about 210,000 clones, 75% to 85% seen once. Sequences were obtained from PBMCs or T cells enriched from blood (not recorded which). This sequence was found in a man between 25 and 39 years old with acute COVID-19.

Written as DNA, the CDR3 is TGTGCCAGCAGTGAATACAGGGACCTTAACACTGAAGCTTTCTTT. It is translated as CASSEYRDLNTEAFF. The V gene is TRBV6-1, the J gene TRBJ1-1, with D possibly being TRBD1 (6 bases). The V and J ends lost 2 bases and 2 bases respectively, with 12 bases between them. Germline lookup yields CDR1 MNHNS and CDR2 SASEGT. CDR3 length: 15 amino acids.